This TCR beta chain comes out of a study of cytomegalovirus exposure and HLA in healthy donors. Findings and caveats of the study: Later analysis revealed greater clonal expansion in HLA-associated TCR beta chains than in equally common others.

The V gene's germline CDR1 is SGHVS and CDR2 FQNEAQ. The CDR3 runs 15 residues. V was pared by 0 bases and J by 5 bases, with 13 bases between. This clone has a handful of counts. Its antigen is currently unknown. PCR used 60 Vbeta primers and 13 Jbeta primers. The protocol was immunoSEQ multiplex PCR, while the TCRdb copy is restricted to in-frame clones and leaves out a portion. The repertoire consists of about 160,000 clones, with about three quarters occurring once and the leading ten covering more than 2.5%. The sample taken for sequencing was PBMCs. This receptor was identified in a woman aged 25 to 39 in good health and CMV-seronegative. V gene TRBV7-8 combines with J gene TRBJ2-5; unclear D gene. CDR3 DNA sequence: TGTGCCAGCAGCTTAGCAGCGCCTAACGGGGAGACCCAGTACTTC. Translated: CASSLAAPNGETQYF.